A single sample is the source of the 7 T cell receptor beta chains below, sequenced in a study of T cell responses to AZD1222 COVID-19 vaccine. Clones were read by immunoSEQ multiplex PCR, and TCRdb kept only the in-frame ones, dropping some. The sample lists roughly 120,000 clones, 88% occurring once. The sequencing used peripheral blood, collected on day 0 of MenACWY control vaccination. Receptors originate from an adult in good health.

V usage is TRBV7-9 and J usage is TRBJ1-2; D not certain. The CDR3 is 15 residues long. Trimming cost V 5 bases and J 5 bases, with 18 bases left between them. Looked up from germline, CDR1 is SEHNR and CDR2 is FQNEAQ (reference sequence). CDR3: CASSPVGILGYGYTF. DNA of the CDR3: TGTGCCAGCAGCCCCGTCGGCATCCTGGGTTATGGCTACACCTTC.

The V gene is TRBV5-1, the J gene TRBJ2-1, with 8 bases aligning to TRBD1. Per the germline V gene, CDR1 is SGHRS and CDR2 is YFSETQ. V lost 4 bases to trimming and J lost 6 bases; unmatched junction nucleotides: 12. This CDR3 has 16 residues. This CDR3 reads CASSLGQGRAVNEQFF. The DNA for the CDR3 is TGCGCCAGCAGCCTAGGACAGGGTCGGGCTGTCAATGAGCAGTTCTTC.

This chain uses TRBV18 with TRBJ2-5; no definite D call. Germline assignment: CDR1 KGHSH and CDR2 LQKENI. Between the trimmed V and J ends, which lost 3 bases and 4 bases, there was a span of 18 bases. This CDR3 region has 16 residues. The CDR3 loop is CASSPALDLAGETQYF. Here the CDR3 DNA reads TGTGCCAGCTCACCGGCGCTGGATCTGGCAGGAGAGACCCAGTACTTC.

This clone was seen only a few times. This CDR3 is CASSASTGYPNQPQHF. The CDR3 region has the DNA TGTGCCAGTAGTGCCTCGACAGGGTATCCCAATCAGCCCCAGCATTTT. The J gene is TRBJ1-5, the V gene TRBV19; 7 nucleotides align to TRBD1. Looked up from germline, CDR1 is LNHDA and CDR2 is SQIVND (reference sequence). The CDR3 is 16 residues long. V was pared by 5 bases and J by 3 bases, with 10 bases of the junction left unmatched. Complete variable domain (other parts from reference TRBV19 and TRBJ1-5): DGGITQSPKYLFRKEGQNVTLSCEQNLNHDAMYWYRQDPGQGLRLIYYSQIVNDFQKGDIAEGYSVSREKKESFPLTVTSAQKNPTAFYLCASSASTGYPNQPQHFGDGTRLSIL.

The V gene is TRBV2, the J gene TRBJ2-4; 8 bases are shared with TRBD1. Germline-derived CDR1 and CDR2 are SNHLY and FYNNEI. V lost 1 base, J lost 7 bases, and 15 bases stayed unmatched. This CDR3 contains 18 residues. Written as DNA, the CDR3 is TGTGCCAGCAGTGAAGTCGCCGGGACAGGTCGGGAACACAACATTCAGTACTTC. It specifies CASSEVAGTGREHNIQYF.

The J gene is TRBJ2-7, the V gene TRBV5-1; 8 positions agree with TRBD1. Unmatched junction bases numbered 3, after V lost 3 bases and J lost 7 bases. This CDR3 has 12 residues. Germline loops: CDR1 SGHRS, CDR2 YFSETQ. CDR3 region: CASSWTGREQYF. The CDR3 DNA reads as TGCGCCAGCAGCTGGACAGGGCGGGAGCAGTACTTC.

This clone came up once. The V gene is TRBV18, the J gene TRBJ2-7; D call uncertain. Germline-derived CDR1 and CDR2 are KGHSH and LQKENI. Trimming cost V 2 bases and J 3 bases, with 11 bases left between them. The CDR3 consists of 14 residues. The CDR3 region has the DNA TGTGCCAGCTCACCATTATACAGTGACTACGAGCAGTACTTC. Translating it yields CASSPLYSDYEQYF.